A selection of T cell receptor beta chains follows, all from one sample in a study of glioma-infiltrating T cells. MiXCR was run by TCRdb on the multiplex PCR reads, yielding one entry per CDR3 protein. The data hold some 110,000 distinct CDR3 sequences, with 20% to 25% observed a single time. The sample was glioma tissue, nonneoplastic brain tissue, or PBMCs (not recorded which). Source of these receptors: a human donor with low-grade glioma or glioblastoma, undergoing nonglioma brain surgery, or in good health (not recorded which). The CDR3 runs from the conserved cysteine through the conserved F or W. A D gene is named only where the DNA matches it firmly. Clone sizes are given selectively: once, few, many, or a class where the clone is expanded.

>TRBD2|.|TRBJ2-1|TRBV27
TGTGCCACCTCCTGTAGCGGGAGCTGCAATGAGCAGTTCTTC
CATSCSGSCNEQFF
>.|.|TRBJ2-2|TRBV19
TGTGCCAGTAGTATCGGGAGCAGGAGCACCAGGGAGCTGTTTTTT
CASSIGSRSTRELFF
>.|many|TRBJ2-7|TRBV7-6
TGTGCCAGCAGCTCAGGGTCGGGAAACGAGCAGTACTTC
CASSSGSGNEQYF
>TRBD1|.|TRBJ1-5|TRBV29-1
TGCAGCGTTGAGGCCGGGACAGGGTTTAAAAGCAATCAGCCCCAGCATTTT
CSVEAGTGFKSNQPQHF
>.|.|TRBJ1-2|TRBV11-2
TGTGCCAGCAGTCAAGACAGTAACCTCTACACCTTC
CASSQDSNLYTF
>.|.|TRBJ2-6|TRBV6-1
TGTGCCAGCCTCTGGGCCGGGGCCAACGTCCTGACTTTC
CASLWAGANVLTF
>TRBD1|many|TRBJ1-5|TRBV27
TGTGCCAGCAGCCTTGGGACAGGCGATCAGCCCCAGCATTTT
CASSLGTGDQPQHF
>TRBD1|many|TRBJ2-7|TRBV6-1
TGTGCCAGCAGTCCTTACCGGACAGGTGCCTACGAGCAGTACTTC
CASSPYRTGAYEQYF
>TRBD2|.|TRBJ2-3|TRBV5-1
TGCGCCAGCAGCCGTCGACTAGCGGGAGGTACAGATACGCAGTATTTT
CASSRRLAGGTDTQYF
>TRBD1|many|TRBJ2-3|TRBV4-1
TGCGCCAGCAGCCAACAAGGGAGTGACAGGGCAGATACGCAGTATTTT
CASSQQGSDRADTQYF
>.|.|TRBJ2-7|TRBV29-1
TGCAGCGTTGCAGGCAGTGTTTACGAGCAGTACTTC
CSVAGSVYEQYF
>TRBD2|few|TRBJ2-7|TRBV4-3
TGCGCCAGCAGCCAAGGGACTAGCACTGGGGAGCAGTACTTC
CASSQGTSTGEQYF
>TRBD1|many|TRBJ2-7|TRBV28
TGTGCCAGCACTACGACAGGGAGCTCCTACGAGCAGTACTTC
CASTTTGSSYEQYF
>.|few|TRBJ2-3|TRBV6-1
TGTGCCAGCGGCTTAGGTCTAACTAGAAGCACAGATACGCAGTATTTT
CASGLGLTRSTDTQYF
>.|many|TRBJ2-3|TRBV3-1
TGTGCCAGCAGCCCTGGACAGAGCACAGATACGCAGTATTTT
CASSPGQSTDTQYF
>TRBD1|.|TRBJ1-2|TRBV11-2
TGTGCCAGCAGCTCCTCAGGGACAGGGCCTCAAGAATACACCTTC
CASSSSGTGPQEYTF
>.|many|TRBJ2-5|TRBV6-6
TGTGCCAGCAGTTACCCCGAGGGAAGCAACCAAGAGACCCAGTACTTC
CASSYPEGSNQETQYF
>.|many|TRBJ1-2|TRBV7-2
TGTGCCAGCAGCTCTGAGGGTTCCTCTTATGGCTACACCTTC
CASSSEGSSYGYTF
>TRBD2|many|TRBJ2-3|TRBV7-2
TGTGCCAGCAGACTAGCGGGAGTAGATACGCAGTATTTT
CASRLAGVDTQYF
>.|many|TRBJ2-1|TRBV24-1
TGTGCCACCAGTGACCGGACAGCCACACCTCAGTTCTTC
CATSDRTATPQFF
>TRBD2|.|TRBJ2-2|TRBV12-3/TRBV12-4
TGTGCCATCGACCACCGGGGGGAGCACACCGGGGAGCTGTTTTTT
CAIDHRGEHTGELFF
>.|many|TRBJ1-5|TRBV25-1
TGTGCCAGCAGTGGGACCGATCAGCCCCAGCATTTT
CASSGTDQPQHF
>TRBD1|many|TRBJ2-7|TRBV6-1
TGTGCCACGGGACAGGCTCACGAGCAGTACTTC
CATGQAHEQYF
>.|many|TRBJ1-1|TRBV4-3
TGCGCCAGCAGCCAAGATAAGGGGGATACTGAAGCTTTCTTT
CASSQDKGDTEAFF
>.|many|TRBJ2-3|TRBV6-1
TGTGCCAGCAAGGCTGCGAGGTTTGCGGATACGCAGTATTTT
CASKAARFADTQYF
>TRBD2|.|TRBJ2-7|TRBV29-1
TGCAGCGTTGAATTGGGGGAGGGGAAGTACTTC
CSVELGEGKYF
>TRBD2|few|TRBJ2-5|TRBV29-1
TGCAGCGTGGGGGTGGGACTAGCTTCGGGAGAGACCCAGTACTTC
CSVGVGLASGETQYF
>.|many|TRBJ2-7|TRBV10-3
TGTGCCATCAGAGAGGCAGGATCCTACGAGCAGTACTTC
CAIREAGSYEQYF
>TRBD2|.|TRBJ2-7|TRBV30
TGTGCCTGGATCCTAGCGGGAGCTGAAGAGCAGTACTTC
CAWILAGAEEQYF
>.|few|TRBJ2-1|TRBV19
TGTGCCAGTAGTATAGATCTAGTTGAGCAGTTCTTC
CASSIDLVEQFF
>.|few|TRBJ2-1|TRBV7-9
TGTGCCAGCAGCCCGGACGGACGAGAGCAGTTCTTC
CASSPDGREQFF
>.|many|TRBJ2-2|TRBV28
TGTGCCAGCAGTTTTCATATGCTCGGGGAGCTGTTTTTT
CASSFHMLGELFF
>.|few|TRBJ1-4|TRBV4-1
TGCGTCAGCAGCCAATACGGTTTGGATGAAAAACTGTTTTTT
CVSSQYGLDEKLFF
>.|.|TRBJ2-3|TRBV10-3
TGTGCCATCAGTGGTTCAGATACGCAGTATTTT
CAISGSDTQYF
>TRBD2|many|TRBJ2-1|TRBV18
TGTGCCAGCTCCGCGGGAGAGGCGTGGAATGAGCAGTTCTTC
CASSAGEAWNEQFF
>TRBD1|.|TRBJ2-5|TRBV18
TGTGCCAGCTCACCAACAGGGGGCGTCCAAGAGACCCAGTACTTC
CASSPTGGVQETQYF
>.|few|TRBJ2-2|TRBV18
TGTGCCAGCTCACCTCCTACGGGACTTAACACCGGGGAGCTGTTTTTT
CASSPPTGLNTGELFF
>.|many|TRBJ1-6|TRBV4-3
TGCGCCAGCAGCCAAGAGGGAGAATATTCACCCCTCCACTTT
CASSQEGEYSPLHF
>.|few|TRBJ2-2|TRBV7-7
TGTGCTAGCAGCCTGGATCTGACAACCGGGGAGCTGTTTTTT
CASSLDLTTGELFF
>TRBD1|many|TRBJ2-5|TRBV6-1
TGTGCCAGCAGCGGGACAGGGAAATACGGGGAGACCCAGTACTTC
CASSGTGKYGETQYF
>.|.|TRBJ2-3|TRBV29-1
TGCAGCGTTGAAGGGGGCCAGGGAAGCACAGATACGCAGTATTTT
CSVEGGQGSTDTQYF
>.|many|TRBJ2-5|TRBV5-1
TGCGCCAGCAGCGAAGGACTATCCCAAGAGACCCAGTACTTC
CASSEGLSQETQYF
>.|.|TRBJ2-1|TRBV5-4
TGTGCCAGCAGCCCGGATACAGCTCCCCTTGGGGGGGAGCAGTTCTTC
CASSPDTAPLGGEQFF
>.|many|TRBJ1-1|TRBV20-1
TGCAGTGCTAGAGAAGAGTGGAGGAACACTGAAGCTTTCTTT
CSAREEWRNTEAFF
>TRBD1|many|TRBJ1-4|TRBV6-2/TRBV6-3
TGTGCCAGCAGTTATTACGACAGGGCCGATGAAAAACTGTTTTTT
CASSYYDRADEKLFF
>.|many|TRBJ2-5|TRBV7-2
TGTGCCAGCAAACTGAACGGTCAAGAGACCCAGTACTTC
CASKLNGQETQYF
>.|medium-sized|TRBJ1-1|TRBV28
TGTGCCAGCAGTAAAAGACAGAACTTGAACACTGAAGCTTTCTTT
CASSKRQNLNTEAFF
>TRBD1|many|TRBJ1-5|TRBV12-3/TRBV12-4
TGTGCCAGCAGTACAGGGGGAAGCAATCAGCCCCAGCATTTT
CASSTGGSNQPQHF
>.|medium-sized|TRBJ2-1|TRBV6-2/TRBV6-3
TGTGCCAGCAGTTTCCCCAGCTCCTACAATGAGCAGTTCTTC
CASSFPSSYNEQFF
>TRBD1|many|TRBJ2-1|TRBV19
TGTGCCAGTAGTATGTGGCAGGGGGATAACAATGAGCAGTTCTTC
CASSMWQGDNNEQFF